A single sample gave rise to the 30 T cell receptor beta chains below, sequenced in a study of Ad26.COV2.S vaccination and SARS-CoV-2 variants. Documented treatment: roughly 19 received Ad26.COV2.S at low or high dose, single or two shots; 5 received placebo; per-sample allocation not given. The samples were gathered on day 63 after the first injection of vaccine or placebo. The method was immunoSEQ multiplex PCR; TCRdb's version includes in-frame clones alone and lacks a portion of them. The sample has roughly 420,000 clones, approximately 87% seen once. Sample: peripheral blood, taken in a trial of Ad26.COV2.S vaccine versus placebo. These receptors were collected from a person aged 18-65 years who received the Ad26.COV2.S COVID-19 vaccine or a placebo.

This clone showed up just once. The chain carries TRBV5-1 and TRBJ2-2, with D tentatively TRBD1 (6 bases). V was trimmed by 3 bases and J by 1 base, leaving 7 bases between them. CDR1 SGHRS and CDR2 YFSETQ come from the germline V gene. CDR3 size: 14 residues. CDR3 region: CASSWTVNTGELFF. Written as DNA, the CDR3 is TGCGCCAGCAGCTGGACAGTGAACACCGGGGAGCTGTTTTTT.

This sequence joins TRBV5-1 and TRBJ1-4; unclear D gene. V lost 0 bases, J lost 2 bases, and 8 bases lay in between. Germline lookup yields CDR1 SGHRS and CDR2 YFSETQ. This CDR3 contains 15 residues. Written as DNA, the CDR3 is TGCGCCAGCAGCTTGGGTGGGCAGACTAATGAAAAACTGTTTTTT. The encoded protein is CASSLGGQTNEKLFF.

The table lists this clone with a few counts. The CDR3 reads CASSPLGGQPQHF. For the CDR3, the DNA is TGCGCCAGCAGCCCTCTAGGAGGGCAGCCCCAGCATTTT. V and J are TRBV5-1 and TRBJ1-5; no clear D. V lost 4 bases, J lost 7 bases, and 12 bases lay in between. This CDR3 region has 13 residues. Per germline, CDR1 SGHRS and CDR2 YFSETQ.

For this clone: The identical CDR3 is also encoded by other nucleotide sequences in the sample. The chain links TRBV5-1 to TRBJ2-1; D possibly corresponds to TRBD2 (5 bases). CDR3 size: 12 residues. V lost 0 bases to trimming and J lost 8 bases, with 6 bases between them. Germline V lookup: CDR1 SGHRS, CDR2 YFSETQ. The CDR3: CASSLAGDEQFF. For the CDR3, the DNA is TGCGCCAGCAGCTTGGCCGGGGATGAGCAGTTCTTC.

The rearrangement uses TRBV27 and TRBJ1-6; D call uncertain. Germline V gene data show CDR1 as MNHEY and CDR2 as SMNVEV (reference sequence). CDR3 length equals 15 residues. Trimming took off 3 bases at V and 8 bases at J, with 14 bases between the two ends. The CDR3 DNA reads TGTGCCAGCAGTTTGAATTTTCGCTCGGATTCACCCCTCCACTTT. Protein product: CASSLNFRSDSPLHF.

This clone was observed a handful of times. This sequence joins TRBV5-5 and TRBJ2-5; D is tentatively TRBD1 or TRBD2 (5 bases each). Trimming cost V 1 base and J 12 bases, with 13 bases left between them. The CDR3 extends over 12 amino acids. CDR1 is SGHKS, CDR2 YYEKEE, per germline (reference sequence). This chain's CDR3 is CASSLNWDHEYF. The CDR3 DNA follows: TGTGCCAGCAGCTTGAATTGGGACCATGAGTACTTC.

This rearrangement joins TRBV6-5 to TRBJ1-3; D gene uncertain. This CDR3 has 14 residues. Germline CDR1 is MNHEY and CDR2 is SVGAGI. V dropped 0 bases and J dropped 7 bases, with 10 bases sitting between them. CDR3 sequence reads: CASSYSRVGNTIYF. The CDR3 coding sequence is TGTGCCAGCAGTTACTCCCGGGTGGGGAACACCATATATTTT.

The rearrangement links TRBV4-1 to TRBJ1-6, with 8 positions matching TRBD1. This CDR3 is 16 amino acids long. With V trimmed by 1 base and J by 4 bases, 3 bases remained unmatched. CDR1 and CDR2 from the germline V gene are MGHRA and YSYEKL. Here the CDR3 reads CASSQGDRPYNSPLHF. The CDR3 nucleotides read TGCGCCAGCAGCCAAGGGGACAGGCCTTATAATTCACCCCTCCACTTT.

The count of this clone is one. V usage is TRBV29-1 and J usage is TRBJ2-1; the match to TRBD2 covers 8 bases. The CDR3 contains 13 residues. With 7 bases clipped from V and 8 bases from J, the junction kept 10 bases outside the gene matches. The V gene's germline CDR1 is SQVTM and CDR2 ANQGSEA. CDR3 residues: CSARGGRLDEQFF. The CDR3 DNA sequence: TGCAGCGCTCGGGGGGGCCGTTTGGATGAGCAGTTCTTC.

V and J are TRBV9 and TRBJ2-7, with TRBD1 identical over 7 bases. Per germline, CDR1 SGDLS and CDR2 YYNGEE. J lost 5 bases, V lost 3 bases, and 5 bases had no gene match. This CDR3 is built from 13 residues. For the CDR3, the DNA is TGTGCCAGCAGCGAAGGACAGGTCCACGAGCAGTACTTC. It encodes CASSEGQVHEQYF. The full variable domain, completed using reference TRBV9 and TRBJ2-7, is DSGVTQTPKHLITATGQRVTLRCSPRSGDLSVYWYQQSLDQGLQFLIQYYNGEERAKGNILERFSAQQFPDLHSELNLSSLELGDSALYFCASSEGQVHEQYFGPGTRLTVT.

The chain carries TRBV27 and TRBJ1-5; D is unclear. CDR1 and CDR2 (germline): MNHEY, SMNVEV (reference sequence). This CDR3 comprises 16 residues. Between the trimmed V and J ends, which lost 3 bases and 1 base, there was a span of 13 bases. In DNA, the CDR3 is TGTGCCAGCAGTTTCGGCACGCCGGGGAGCAATCAGCCCCAGCATTTT. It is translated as CASSFGTPGSNQPQHF.

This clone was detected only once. Written as DNA, the CDR3 is TGTGCCAGCAGCTTTGTGGGACAGGGCAAAGCTGAAGCTTTCTTT. Amino acids: CASSFVGQGKAEAFF. The chain uses TRBV7-2 and TRBJ1-1, with 9 bases identical to TRBD1. The germline CDR1 and CDR2 sequences are SGHTA and FQGNSA. The CDR3 loop spans 15 amino acids. J gave up 6 bases and V 3 bases, and 8 bases lay outside the gene matches.

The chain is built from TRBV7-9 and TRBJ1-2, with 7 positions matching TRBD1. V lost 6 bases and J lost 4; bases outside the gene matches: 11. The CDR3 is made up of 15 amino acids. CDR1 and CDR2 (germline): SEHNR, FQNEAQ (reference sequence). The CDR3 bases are TGTGCCAGCAGGGCAGGGGAGGGGGCTGCCTATGGCTACACCTTC. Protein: CASRAGEGAAYGYTF. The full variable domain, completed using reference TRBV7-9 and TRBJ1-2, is DTGVSQNPRHKITKRGQNVTFRCDPISEHNRLYWYRQTLGQGPEFLTYFQNEAQLEKSRLLSDRFSAERPKGSFSTLEIQRTEQGDSAMYLCASRAGEGAAYGYTFGSGTRLTVV.

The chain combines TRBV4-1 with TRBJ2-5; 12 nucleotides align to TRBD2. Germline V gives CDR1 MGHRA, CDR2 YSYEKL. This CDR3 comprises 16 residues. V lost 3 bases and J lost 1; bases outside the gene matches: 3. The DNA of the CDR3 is TGCGCCAGCAGCCAGGGACTAGCGGGCCTCCAAGAGACCCAGTACTTC. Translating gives CASSQGLAGLQETQYF.

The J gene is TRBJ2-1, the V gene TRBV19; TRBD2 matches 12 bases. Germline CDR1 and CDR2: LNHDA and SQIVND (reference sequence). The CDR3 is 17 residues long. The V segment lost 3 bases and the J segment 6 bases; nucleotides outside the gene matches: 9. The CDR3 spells CASSIRTSGASFNEQFF. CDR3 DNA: TGTGCCAGTAGTATTCGGACTAGCGGGGCTAGCTTCAATGAGCAGTTCTTC.

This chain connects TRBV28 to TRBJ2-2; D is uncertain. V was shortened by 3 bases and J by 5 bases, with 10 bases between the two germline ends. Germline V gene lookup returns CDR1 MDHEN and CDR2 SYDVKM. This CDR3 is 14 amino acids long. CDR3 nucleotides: TGTGCCAGCAGTTTTCAGATCACAACCGGGGAGCTGTTTTTT. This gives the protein CASSFQITTGELFF. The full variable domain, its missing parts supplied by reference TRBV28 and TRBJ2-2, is DVKVTQSSRYLVKRTGEKVFLECVQDMDHENMFWYRQDPGLGLRLIYFSYDVKMKEKGDIPEGYSVSREKKERFSLILESASTNQTSMYLCASSFQITTGELFFGEGSRLTVL.

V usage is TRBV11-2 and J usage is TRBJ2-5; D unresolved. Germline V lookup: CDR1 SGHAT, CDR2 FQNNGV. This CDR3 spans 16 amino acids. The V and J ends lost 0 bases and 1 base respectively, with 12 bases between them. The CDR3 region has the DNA TGTGCCAGCAGCTTAGATCTGGGCAGGACCCAAGAGACCCAGTACTTC. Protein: CASSLDLGRTQETQYF.

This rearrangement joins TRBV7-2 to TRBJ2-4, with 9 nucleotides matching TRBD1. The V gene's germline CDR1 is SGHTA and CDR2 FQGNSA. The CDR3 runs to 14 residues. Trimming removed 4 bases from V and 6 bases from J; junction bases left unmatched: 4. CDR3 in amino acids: CASSSRDRANIQYF. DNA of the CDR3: TGTGCCAGCAGCTCCCGGGACAGGGCAAACATTCAGTACTTC.

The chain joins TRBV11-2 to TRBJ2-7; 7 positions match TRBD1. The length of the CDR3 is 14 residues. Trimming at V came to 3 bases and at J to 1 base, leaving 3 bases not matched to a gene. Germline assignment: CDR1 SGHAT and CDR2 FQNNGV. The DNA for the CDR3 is TGTGCCAGCAGCTTCCCGGGACAGTCCTACGAGCAGTACTTC. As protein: CASSFPGQSYEQYF.

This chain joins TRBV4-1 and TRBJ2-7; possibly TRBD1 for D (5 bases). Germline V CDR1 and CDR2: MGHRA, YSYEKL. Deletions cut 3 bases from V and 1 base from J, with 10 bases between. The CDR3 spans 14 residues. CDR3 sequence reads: CASSHLQGSYEQYF. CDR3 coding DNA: TGCGCCAGCAGCCATCTCCAGGGATCCTACGAGCAGTACTTC.

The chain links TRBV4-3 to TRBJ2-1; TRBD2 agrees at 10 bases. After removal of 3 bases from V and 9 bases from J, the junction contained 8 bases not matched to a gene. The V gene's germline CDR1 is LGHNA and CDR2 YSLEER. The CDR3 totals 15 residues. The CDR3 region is CASSHGSGGAGEQFF. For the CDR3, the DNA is TGCGCCAGCAGCCATGGGAGCGGGGGGGCCGGTGAGCAGTTCTTC.

The CDR3 DNA is TGTGCCAGCAATTACGGGGGGACCGGGGAGCTGTTTTTT. Translating gives CASNYGGTGELFF. The genes are TRBV25-1 and TRBJ2-2, with 7 bases matching TRBD2. With 7 bases clipped from V and 5 bases from J, the junction kept 4 bases outside the gene matches. Germline assignment: CDR1 MGHDK and CDR2 SYGVNS. This CDR3 comprises 13 residues.

DNA of the CDR3: TGTGCCATCAGTGAGTCGGGTCAGCCCCAGCATTTT. This gives the protein CAISESGQPQHF. This chain links TRBV10-3 with TRBJ1-5; unclear D gene. V was pared by 0 bases and J by 6 bases, with 3 bases between. The germline gives CDR1 ENHRY, CDR2 SYGVKD. This CDR3 is 12 amino acids long.

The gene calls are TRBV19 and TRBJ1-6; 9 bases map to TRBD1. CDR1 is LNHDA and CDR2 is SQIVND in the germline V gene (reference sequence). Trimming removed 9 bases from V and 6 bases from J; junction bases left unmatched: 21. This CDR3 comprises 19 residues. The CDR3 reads CASGSSGQGYSGRNSPLHF. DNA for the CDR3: TGTGCCAGCGGTTCGTCGGGACAGGGTTACAGTGGTCGTAATTCACCCCTCCACTTT.

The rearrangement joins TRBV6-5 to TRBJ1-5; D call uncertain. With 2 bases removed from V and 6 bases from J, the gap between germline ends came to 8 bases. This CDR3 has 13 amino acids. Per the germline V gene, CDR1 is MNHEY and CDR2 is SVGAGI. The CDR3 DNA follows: TGTGCCAGCAGTTACCGCGGGCTTCAGCCCCAGCATTTT. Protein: CASSYRGLQPQHF.

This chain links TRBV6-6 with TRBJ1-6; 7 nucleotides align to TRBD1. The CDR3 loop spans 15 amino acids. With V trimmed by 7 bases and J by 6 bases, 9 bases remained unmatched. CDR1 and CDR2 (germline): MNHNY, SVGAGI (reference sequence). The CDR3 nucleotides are TGTGCCAGCACCTCGACAGGGAACGGTAATTCACCCCTCCACTTT. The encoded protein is CASTSTGNGNSPLHF.

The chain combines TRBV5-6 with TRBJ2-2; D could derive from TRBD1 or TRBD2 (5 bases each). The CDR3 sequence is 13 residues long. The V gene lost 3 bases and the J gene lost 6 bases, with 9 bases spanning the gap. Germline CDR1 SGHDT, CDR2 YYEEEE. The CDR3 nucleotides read TGTGCCAGCAGCTGGGACCCATCCGGGGAGCTGTTTTTT. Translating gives CASSWDPSGELFF.

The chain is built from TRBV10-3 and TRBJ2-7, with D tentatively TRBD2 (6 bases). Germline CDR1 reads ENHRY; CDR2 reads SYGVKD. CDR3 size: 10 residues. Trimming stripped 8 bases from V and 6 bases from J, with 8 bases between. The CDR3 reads CAIGGAEQYF. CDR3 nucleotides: TGTGCCATCGGAGGGGCCGAGCAGTACTTC.

The CDR3 is CASSQSPGAYGYTF. DNA for the CDR3: TGTGCCAGCAGTCAATCCCCAGGGGCCTATGGCTACACCTTC. The V call is TRBV6-6, the J call TRBJ1-2; maybe TRBD1 (6 bases). CDR3 length equals 14 residues. Trimming stripped 5 bases from V and 4 bases from J, with 14 bases between. The germline V gene has CDR1 MNHNY and CDR2 SVGAGI (reference sequence).

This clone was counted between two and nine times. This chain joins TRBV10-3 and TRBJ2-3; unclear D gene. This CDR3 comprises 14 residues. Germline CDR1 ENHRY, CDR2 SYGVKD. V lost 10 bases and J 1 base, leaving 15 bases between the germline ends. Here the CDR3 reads CATHLGGGTDTQYF. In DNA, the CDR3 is TGTGCCACGCACTTGGGTGGGGGCACAGATACGCAGTATTTT.